Listed here are 21 T cell receptor beta chains from one sample, sequenced in a study of spatial heterogeneity in lung cancer. TCRdb processed the 5' RACE reads anew with MiXCR; each CDR3 protein has one entry. Of about 17,000 distinct CDR3 sequences in the sample, about 20% are singletons; the top ten hold less than 7%. Time point noted: blood at routine non-recurrence follow-up after resection. Source: PBMCs, taken at follow-up. Receptors were obtained from a male donor with early-stage non-small cell lung cancer.

This chain links TRBV5-4 with TRBJ1-1, with D unresolved. Germline assignment: CDR1 SGHNT and CDR2 YYREEE (reference sequence). The ends were cut back, 4 bases at V and 1 base at J, with 8 bases in the middle. This CDR3 has 13 residues. The CDR3: CASSKVGNTEAFF. Here the CDR3 DNA reads TGTGCCAGCAGCAAAGTGGGGAACACTGAAGCTTTCTTT.

The rearrangement uses TRBV20-1 and TRBJ2-7; maybe TRBD1 (6 bases). CDR1 and CDR2 from the germline V gene are DFQATT and SNEGSKA (reference sequence). Trimming took off 1 base at V and 2 bases at J, with 12 bases between the two ends. The CDR3 consists of 14 residues. CDR3 DNA sequence: TGCAGTGCTAGAGCCCCGACAGGTCCCTACGAGCAGTACTTC. It translates to CSARAPTGPYEQYF.

This clonotype is labeled medium-sized. The chain uses TRBV7-9 and TRBJ2-7; no clear D gene. Germline CDR1 is SEHNR and CDR2 is FQNEAQ (reference sequence). With 1 base removed from V and 2 bases from J, the gap between germline ends came to 9 bases. The CDR3 is made up of 14 amino acids. DNA of the CDR3: TGTGCCAGCAGCTTAGTGTGGGGAACCTACGAGCAGTACTTC. As protein: CASSLVWGTYEQYF.

The chain recombines TRBV5-1 with TRBJ1-6, with a weak D call TRBD1 (5 bases). Germline loops: CDR1 SGHRS, CDR2 YFSETQ. V dropped 0 bases and J dropped 8 bases, with 12 bases sitting between them. CDR3 size: 15 residues. CDR3 in amino acids: CASSLVGGGDSPLHF. The CDR3 DNA follows: TGCGCCAGCAGCTTGGTCGGGGGTGGTGATTCACCCCTCCACTTT.

This clonotype occurred many times. The CDR3 DNA sequence: TGTGCCAGCAGCCCGGACTCGAACACCGGGGAGCTGTTTTTT. Its protein is CASSPDSNTGELFF. This chain uses TRBV5-4 with TRBJ2-2, with D maybe TRBD2 (5 bases). In germline, CDR1 is SGHNT, CDR2 YYREEE (reference sequence). The CDR3 has 14 amino acids. Trimming left V 4 bases short and J 0 bases short, with 7 bases between.

This clonotype turned up a few times. The chain uses TRBV11-3 and TRBJ1-4; 11 nucleotides line up with TRBD1. The CDR3 has 14 amino acids. The junction had 1 base not matched to a gene; V was cut back by 4 bases and J by 6 bases. Per the germline V gene, CDR1 is SGHNT and CDR2 is YENEEA. The CDR3 DNA is TGTGCCAGCAGCTCGGGACAGGGGGATGAAAAACTGTTTTTT. As protein: CASSSGQGDEKLFF.

This clonotype is classed as medium-sized (0.01 to 0.1%). V is TRBV11-2 and J is TRBJ2-3; 7 bases line up with TRBD1. There are 15 residues in the CDR3. Looked up from germline, CDR1 is SGHAT and CDR2 is FQNNGV. The trim removed 4 bases at V and 4 bases at J, leaving 8 bases unmatched. The CDR3 here is CASSSYRGRADTQYF. The DNA of the CDR3 is TGTGCCAGCAGCTCCTACAGGGGAAGAGCAGATACGCAGTATTTT. The full variable domain, in which reference TRBV11-2 and TRBJ2-3 provide the parts outside the CDR3, is EAGVAQSPRYKIIEKRQSVAFWCNPISGHATLYWYQQILGQGPKLLIQFQNNGVVDDSQLPKDRFSAERLKGVDSTLKIQPAKLEDSAVYLCASSSYRGRADTQYFGPGTRLTVL.

J is TRBJ1-4 and V is TRBV20-1; 12 bases agree with TRBD1. The germline CDR1 and CDR2 sequences are DFQATT and SNEGSKA (reference sequence). V was pared by 6 bases and J by 4 bases, with 12 bases of the junction left unmatched. CDR3 size: 17 residues. CDR3 residues: CSASPGQGAFDNEKLFF. The CDR3 DNA sequence: TGCAGTGCCTCACCGGGACAGGGGGCTTTTGATAATGAAAAACTGTTTTTT.

This clonotype turned up a few times. The V gene is TRBV30, the J gene TRBJ1-3; D is unresolved. Germline loops: CDR1 GTSNPN, CDR2 SVGIG (reference sequence). The CDR3 is 13 amino acids. Trimming cost V 1 base and J 3 bases, with 7 bases left between them. The CDR3 is CAWSAGFGNTIYF. The CDR3 bases are TGTGCCTGGAGTGCCGGGTTTGGAAACACCATATATTTT.

Many counts were recorded for this clonotype. CDR3 amino acids: CASSLGVNQPQHF. CDR3 sequence (DNA): TGTGCCAGCAGCTTGGGAGTAAATCAGCCCCAGCATTTT. V gene TRBV5-6 combines with J gene TRBJ1-5; no definite D call. With 0 bases removed from V and 4 bases from J, the gap between germline ends came to 5 bases. Germline lookup yields CDR1 SGHDT and CDR2 YYEEEE. This CDR3 has 13 residues. Supplemented by reference TRBV5-6 and TRBJ1-5, the full variable domain reads DAGVTQSPTHLIKTRGQQVTLRCSPKSGHDTVSWYQQALGQGPQFIFQYYEEEERQRGNFPDRFSGHQFPNYSSELNVNALLLGDSALYLCASSLGVNQPQHFGDGTRLSIL.

This clonotype was observed many times. The CDR3 protein is CASSSGQSGYEQYF. The CDR3 DNA sequence: TGTGCCAGCAGTTCGGGACAGAGCGGTTACGAGCAGTACTTC. The chain carries TRBV7-9 and TRBJ2-7, with 7 bases fitting TRBD1. CDR3 length: 14 amino acids. Germline loops: CDR1 SEHNR, CDR2 FQNEAQ (reference sequence). V gave up 6 bases and J gave up 4 bases; unmatched junction bases: 9.

This chain joins TRBV9 and TRBJ1-1, with D possibly TRBD1 on 5 matching bases. Germline lookup yields CDR1 SGDLS and CDR2 YYNGEE. The V end was cut by 1 base, the J end by 4 bases, with 8 bases between. This CDR3 spans 13 amino acids. The CDR3 reads CASSVWGATEAFF. In DNA form, the CDR3 reads TGTGCCAGCAGCGTATGGGGCGCCACTGAAGCTTTCTTT. Combining the CDR3 with reference TRBV9 and TRBJ1-1 gives the whole variable domain DSGVTQTPKHLITATGQRVTLRCSPRSGDLSVYWYQQSLDQGLQFLIQYYNGEERAKGNILERFSAQQFPDLHSELNLSSLELGDSALYFCASSVWGATEAFFGQGTRLTVV.

The table lists this clonotype with a few counts. This chain uses TRBV7-3 with TRBJ1-4; the D gene is possibly TRBD1 (5 bases). V was clipped by 1 base and J by 4 bases, with 13 bases between them. Germline values: CDR1 SGHTA, CDR2 FQGTGA. This CDR3 is 16 amino acids long. CDR3 nucleotide sequence: TGTGCCAGCAGCTTAAACCAGGCAGGGCATAATGAAAAACTGTTTTTT. It specifies CASSLNQAGHNEKLFF.

V usage is TRBV5-1 and J usage is TRBJ2-7; D may match TRBD1 or TRBD2 (5 bases each). The CDR3 totals 13 residues. V lost 4 bases to trimming and J lost 4 bases, with 12 bases between them. Germline V CDR1 and CDR2: SGHRS, YFSETQ. The CDR3, as DNA: TGCGCCAGCAGCCCTCTCGGGACGTACGAGCAGTACTTC. Protein: CASSPLGTYEQYF.

The genes are TRBV15 and TRBJ2-5; D not certain. V was shortened by 1 base and J by 2 bases, with 5 bases between the two germline ends. The length of the CDR3 is 13 residues. CDR1 and CDR2 (germline): LNHNV, YYDKDF (reference sequence). In nucleotides, the CDR3 is TGTGCCACCAGCAGAGCCGTACAAGAGACCCAGTACTTC. The encoded protein is CATSRAVQETQYF.

The chain has TRBV20-1 and TRBJ2-7; the D call may be TRBD1 or TRBD2 (5 bases each). There are 16 residues in the CDR3. V was trimmed by 0 bases and J by 1 base, leaving 16 bases between them. Germline values: CDR1 DFQATT, CDR2 SNEGSKA (reference sequence). CDR3 sequence: CSARDGGNLRSYEQYF. As DNA, the CDR3 is TGCAGTGCTAGAGATGGGGGAAATCTTAGGTCCTACGAGCAGTACTTC.

This chain links TRBV5-4 with TRBJ2-7, with a tentative D call TRBD2 (5 bases). Trimming took 0 bases from V and 3 from J, leaving 13 bases between them. This CDR3 region has 15 residues. CDR1 and CDR2 from the germline V gene are SGHNT and YYREEE (reference sequence). CDR3 in amino acids: CASSLEAGPYYEQYF. In DNA form, the CDR3 reads TGTGCCAGCAGCTTGGAGGCGGGCCCTTACTACGAGCAGTACTTC. Full variable domain (remainder filled in from reference TRBV5-4 and TRBJ2-7): ETGVTQSPTHLIKTRGQQVTLRCSSQSGHNTVSWYQQALGQGPQFIFQYYREEENGRGNFPPRFSGLQFPNYSSELNVNALELDDSALYLCASSLEAGPYYEQYFGPGTRLTVT.

The sample holds a few counts of this clonotype. The V and J genes are TRBV19 and TRBJ1-5; 9 bases match TRBD1. This CDR3 has 15 residues. CDR1 is LNHDA and CDR2 is SQIVND in the germline V gene (reference sequence). V was pared by 7 bases and J by 7 bases, with 11 bases of the junction left unmatched. CDR3 sequence: CASTNGRDRDQPQHF. CDR3 in DNA: TGTGCCAGTACTAACGGCCGGGACAGGGACCAGCCCCAGCATTTT.

This clonotype has at least ten counts. The genes are TRBV7-2 and TRBJ1-1; D gene unclear. There are 16 residues in the CDR3. Trimming pared 5 bases from V and 6 bases from J, leaving 22 bases between. CDR1 is SGHTA and CDR2 is FQGNSA in the germline V gene. CDR3 DNA: TGTGCCAGCAGCCGGCAGCCCGGAGCTTACCTGGCTGAAGCTTTCTTT. Its protein is CASSRQPGAYLAEAFF.

This clonotype was seen only a few times. This CDR3 is CASSQRERGLTLNEKLFF. The CDR3 region has the DNA TGTGCCAGCAGCCAGCGGGAACGGGGACTCACACTGAATGAAAAACTGTTTTTT. The chain couples TRBV7-9 to TRBJ1-4, with D possibly matching TRBD1 (5 bases). CDR3 length equals 18 residues. Deletions cut 5 bases from V and 5 bases from J, with 24 bases between. Germline V gene data show CDR1 as SEHNR and CDR2 as FQNEAQ (reference sequence).

This clonotype was recorded many times. The chain has TRBV5-5 and TRBJ2-3, with a weak D call TRBD2 (5 bases). V shed 6 bases and J shed 2 bases, with 16 bases lying between them. Germline CDR1 is SGHKS and CDR2 is YYEKEE (reference sequence). The CDR3 length is 15 residues. CDR3 DNA: TGTGCCAGCACCATCCAGCGGTCCACCACAGATACGCAGTATTTT. As protein: CASTIQRSTTDTQYF.